This T cell receptor beta chain appears in the sequencing data of a study of vaccination and CD4 T cells after COVID-19. Whole-study context: Median time from COVID diagnosis to post-COVID sampling was 101 days (35 to 161).

Cultured CD4+ T-cell DNA underwent Oncomine TCR Beta short-read sequencing. Via MiXCR, TCRdb re-called the PCR reads, giving one row per CDR3 protein. The table has some 3,700 distinct CDR3 sequences, around 21% seen once. Of note for this clonotype: Antigen specificity is unknown.

The sample's treatment: approximately 11-day PBMC culture with coronavirus spike peptide pools or control peptides (ViraFEST assay). TCRs were sequenced by ViraFEST after antigen-specific T cells had been expanded with peptide pools. Cultures of PBMCs, some 2 million per well, were set up with around 9.7 IU/ml IL-2 and around 9.9 ug/ml peptide pools. Trimming removed 5 bases from V and 0 bases from J; junction bases left unmatched: 6. This CDR3 is built from 16 residues. Germline V gene data show CDR1 as KGHSH and CDR2 as LQKENI. This receptor was obtained from a human donor who had recovered from COVID-19. Sequencing was performed on CD4+ T cells from blood, cultured in vitro. This chain uses TRBV18 with TRBJ2-2; 7 bases agree with TRBD1. The CDR3 sequence: CASSDRTGANTGELFF. The DNA of the CDR3 is TGTGCCAGCTCAGACCGGACAGGCGCGAACACCGGGGAGCTGTTTTTT.